The clone carrying this T cell receptor beta chain has just a few counts. This CDR3 is built from 17 residues. Trimming cost V 1 base and J 7 bases; bases outside gene matches: 11. CDR1 and CDR2 (germline): SEHNR, FQNEAQ (reference sequence). The data were obtained in a study of blood T cell repertoires in COVID-19. For the study at large: PBMCs, B-cell-depleted T cells, or T cells were the source of the cDNA or gDNA that made up the material.

Sequencing used immunoSEQ multiplex PCR; TCRdb keeps in-frame clones, though not all of them. The sample yields hundreds of thousands of clones, roughly 85% seen once. This rearrangement joins TRBV7-9 to TRBJ2-1; 9 nucleotides align to TRBD2. The specimen was peripheral blood. This receptor was taken from a man aged 50 to 59 with active or convalescent COVID-19. In nucleotides, the CDR3 is TGTGCCAGCAGCTTAGGTCTAGCGGGGAGGCGGGGGAATGAGCAGTTCTTC. It yields the protein CASSLGLAGRRGNEQFF.